The next 29 T cell receptor beta chains were all read from a single sample in a study of T-cell memory formation after mild COVID-19. TCRdb fed the 5' RACE reads into MiXCR, producing one record per CDR3 protein. The data contain over 500,000 distinct CDR3 sequences, 17% of them singletons. The sequencing sample was made of PBMCs or a T cell subset sorted from them (not recorded which). The source of these receptors is an adult woman who had mild COVID-19 (a few samples of this study predate the infection). Cell type and time point are not known.

This clonotype was counted only a few times. This chain links TRBV7-2 with TRBJ2-5; a possible D gene is TRBD1 (5 bases). Trimming stripped 1 base from V and 2 bases from J, with 8 bases between. Looked up from germline, CDR1 is SGHTA and CDR2 is FQGNSA. CDR3 length equals 14 residues. For the CDR3, the DNA is TGTGCCAGCAGCTTAGAGAACAGGCAAGAGACCCAGTACTTC. It specifies CASSLENRQETQYF.

The chain links TRBV7-9 to TRBJ1-1; maybe TRBD1 (6 bases). Germline V lookup: CDR1 SEHNR, CDR2 FQNEAQ (reference sequence). The CDR3 totals 16 residues. Deletions cut 5 bases from V and 5 bases from J, with 21 bases between. The CDR3 is CASSPPGAGRGTEAFF. For the CDR3, the DNA is TGTGCCAGCAGCCCTCCCGGGGCAGGGAGGGGGACTGAAGCTTTCTTT.

This clonotype has only a few counts. J is TRBJ2-1 and V is TRBV5-5; 10 positions match TRBD2. CDR1 is SGHKS, CDR2 YYEKEE, per germline (reference sequence). This CDR3 is 19 amino acids long. Trimming removed 0 bases from V and 9 bases from J; junction bases left unmatched: 18. The DNA for the CDR3 is TGTGCCAGCAGCTTGGCCATTGGGTTTAGGACTAGCGGTTCGGGTGAGCAGTTCTTC. This sequence encodes CASSLAIGFRTSGSGEQFF.

This clonotype was detected a few times. The V gene is TRBV5-6, the J gene TRBJ2-5; 12 nucleotides line up with TRBD2. The V and J ends lost 4 bases and 3 bases, in that order; junction bases with no gene match: 7. This CDR3 has 16 residues. The germline CDR1 and CDR2 sequences are SGHDT and YYEEEE. The CDR3 DNA sequence: TGTGCCAGCAGCCCCGGACGGACTAGCGGGGAAGAGACCCAGTACTTC. Translating gives CASSPGRTSGEETQYF.

In DNA, the CDR3 is TGTGCCAGCAGCTTGATTTCAGTGGGCGACTACGAGCAGTACTTC. Encoded protein: CASSLISVGDYEQYF. The chain carries TRBV5-6 and TRBJ2-7; D ambiguous. The germline V gene encodes CDR1 SGHDT and CDR2 YYEEEE. V was trimmed by 1 base and J by 3 bases, leaving 14 bases between them. This CDR3 comprises 15 residues.

This chain joins TRBV18 and TRBJ1-5, with D hard to call. CDR1 is KGHSH, CDR2 LQKENI, per germline. The CDR3 extends over 14 amino acids. V was cut by 3 bases and J by 5 bases, with 11 bases left in between. The CDR3 nucleotides are TGTGCCAGCTCACCCCGCTTTGGCCATCAGCCCCAGCATTTT. This encodes CASSPRFGHQPQHF.

V and J are TRBV6-5 and TRBJ2-3; tentative D call: TRBD1 (5 bases). Per germline, CDR1 MNHEY and CDR2 SVGAGI. This CDR3 comprises 16 residues. V gave up 6 bases and J gave up 0 bases, with 16 bases separating them. The chain's CDR3 is CASSPDAGSSTDTQYF. As DNA, the CDR3 is TGTGCCAGCAGCCCCGACGCAGGGTCTAGCACAGATACGCAGTATTTT.

The chain links TRBV7-2 to TRBJ1-4; D ambiguous. Trimming stripped 5 bases from V and 8 bases from J, with 15 bases between. Germline CDR1 and CDR2: SGHTA and FQGNSA. This CDR3 has 14 amino acids. The CDR3 protein is CASSARRPGEKLFF. The CDR3 nucleotides read TGTGCCAGCAGCGCCCGTCGGCCTGGGGAAAAACTGTTTTTT. Supplemented by reference TRBV7-2 and TRBJ1-4, the full variable domain reads GAGVSQSPSNKVTEKGKDVELRCDPISGHTALYWYRQSLGQGLEFLIYFQGNSAPDKSGLPSDRFSAERTGGSVSTLTIQRTQQEDSAVYLCASSARRPGEKLFFGSGTQLSVL.

This clonotype was detected a few times. CDR3 sequence (DNA): TGTGCCAGCAGTGAACAGGGGGGAGATGACGAGCAGTACTTC. Protein sequence: CASSEQGGDDEQYF. The chain is built from TRBV6-1 and TRBJ2-7, with D possibly TRBD1 on 7 matching bases. Germline V lookup: CDR1 MNHNS, CDR2 SASEGT. The CDR3 runs to 14 residues. V lost 2 bases and J lost 5, with 13 bases in between.

Only a few counts were recorded for this clonotype. The chain has TRBV12-3 or TRBV12-4 and TRBJ1-5; TRBD1 aligns across 8 bases. V lost 5 bases and J lost 6; bases outside the gene matches: 9. The CDR3 runs to 15 residues. The CDR3 sequence: CASSTGQGGAQPQHF. The CDR3 region has the DNA TGTGCCAGCAGTACCGGACAGGGAGGTGCTCAGCCCCAGCATTTT.

Only a few counts were recorded for this clonotype. The genes are TRBV29-1 and TRBJ2-1; TRBD1 agrees at 9 bases. The ends lost 3 bases at V and 4 bases at J; junction bases unmatched: 4. CDR1 and CDR2 (germline): SQVTM, ANQGSEA. This CDR3 contains 14 residues. Here the CDR3 reads CSVDRDRAYNEQFF. As DNA, the CDR3 is TGCAGCGTTGACCGGGACAGGGCGTACAATGAGCAGTTCTTC.

This clonotype was recorded a few times. The genes are TRBV5-6 and TRBJ1-5, with 9 bases that match TRBD1. Germline CDR1 SGHDT, CDR2 YYEEEE. V shed 0 bases and J 9 bases; nucleotides not matched to a gene: 10. The CDR3 totals 16 residues. The DNA for the CDR3 is TGTGCCAGCAGCTTGGGGGGACAGGGAAATTTTTTGCCCCAGCATTTT. Its protein is CASSLGGQGNFLPQHF. Complete variable domain (other parts from reference TRBV5-6 and TRBJ1-5): DAGVTQSPTHLIKTRGQQVTLRCSPKSGHDTVSWYQQALGQGPQFIFQYYEEEERQRGNFPDRFSGHQFPNYSSELNVNALLLGDSALYLCASSLGGQGNFLPQHFGDGTRLSIL.

This clonotype has a handful of counts. The V gene is TRBV3-1, the J gene TRBJ2-5; D gene ambiguous. The CDR3 runs to 13 residues. Trimming removed 6 bases at V and 3 bases at J, with 11 bases between. Germline V gene lookup returns CDR1 LGHDT and CDR2 YNNKEL (reference sequence). The CDR3 is CASSNWAEETQYF. The DNA of the CDR3 is TGTGCCAGCAGTAATTGGGCCGAAGAGACCCAGTACTTC.

The gene calls are TRBV11-2 and TRBJ2-2; the D is unclear. The V and J ends lost 2 bases and 4 bases respectively, with 8 bases between them. This CDR3 has 14 residues. Germline loops: CDR1 SGHAT, CDR2 FQNNGV. CDR3 nucleotides: TGTGCCAGCAGCTTAATGCCAGGCACCGGGGAGCTGTTTTTT. This translates into CASSLMPGTGELFF.

CDR3 bases: TGTGCCAGCAGCCAAGATATAAGCGGCTACGAGCAGTACTTC. The encoded protein is CASSQDISGYEQYF. The rearrangement uses TRBV3-1 and TRBJ2-7; D perhaps matches TRBD2 (5 bases). This CDR3 has 14 residues. Germline V lookup: CDR1 LGHDT, CDR2 YNNKEL (reference sequence). V lost 0 bases and J 3 bases, leaving 9 bases between the germline ends.

In this sample, this clonotype turned up a few times. The V gene is TRBV7-9, the J gene TRBJ1-1; D call uncertain. With 5 bases removed from V and 4 bases from J, the gap between germline ends came to 14 bases. Germline V gene lookup returns CDR1 SEHNR and CDR2 FQNEAQ (reference sequence). The CDR3 totals 14 residues. The CDR3 sequence is CASSPGRGFTEAFF. The DNA for the CDR3 is TGTGCCAGCAGCCCCGGACGGGGATTCACTGAAGCTTTCTTT.

V and J are TRBV3-1 and TRBJ2-1; a possible D gene is TRBD1 (7 bases). Germline assignment: CDR1 LGHDT and CDR2 YNNKEL (reference sequence). The CDR3 extends over 16 amino acids. V gave up 0 bases and J gave up 9 bases, with 18 bases separating them. CDR3 sequence: CASSQERNGGGLEQFF. DNA for the CDR3: TGTGCCAGCAGCCAAGAAAGGAATGGAGGGGGCCTTGAGCAGTTCTTC.

The chain employs TRBV12-3 or TRBV12-4 and TRBJ2-2, with 9 bases lining up with TRBD1. CDR3 length: 14 residues. Germline trimming cut 6 bases from V and 4 bases from J; bases unmatched to any gene: 3. The CDR3 region has the DNA TGTGCCAGCAGGGGGACAGGGCCCACCGGGGAGCTGTTTTTT. It codes for CASRGTGPTGELFF.

The V and J genes are TRBV12-3 or TRBV12-4 and TRBJ2-7; a weak D match, TRBD2 (5 bases). Between the trimmed V and J ends, which lost 1 base and 3 bases, there was a span of 16 bases. This CDR3 has 16 amino acids. The CDR3 region is CASSLGRGGRGYEQYF. CDR3 in DNA: TGTGCCAGCAGTTTAGGTCGTGGAGGACGGGGCTACGAGCAGTACTTC.

Only a few counts were recorded for this clonotype. This chain joins TRBV19 and TRBJ2-3; D perhaps matches TRBD2 (6 bases). The CDR3 contains 16 residues. The V end was cut by 4 bases, the J end by 2 bases, with 16 bases between. CDR1 is LNHDA and CDR2 is SQIVND in the germline V gene (reference sequence). CDR3 in amino acids: CASSNQPRLDTDTQYF. The CDR3 DNA is TGTGCCAGTAGTAACCAACCCCGACTAGACACAGATACGCAGTATTTT.

In its sample, this clonotype was seen many times. The genes are TRBV12-3 or TRBV12-4 and TRBJ1-5; the match to TRBD1 covers 9 bases. V was pared by 6 bases and J by 4 bases, with 7 bases of the junction left unmatched. This CDR3 is built from 15 residues. CDR3 DNA: TGTGCCAGCAGCGCCTCCGGGACAGGGAATCAGCCCCAGCATTTT. Residues: CASSASGTGNQPQHF.

The rearrangement links TRBV4-2 to TRBJ2-3; the D gene is possibly TRBD1 (5 bases). The V and J ends lost 1 base and 4 bases respectively, with 15 bases between them. The CDR3 contains 16 residues. Looked up from germline, CDR1 is LGHNA and CDR2 is YNFKEQ. The CDR3 sequence: CASSQGAGKAADTQYF. For the CDR3, the DNA is TGTGCCAGCAGCCAAGGGGCAGGGAAGGCAGCAGATACGCAGTATTTT.

The V call is TRBV18, the J call TRBJ1-2; no clear D gene. CDR1 and CDR2 (germline): KGHSH, LQKENI. Trimming removed 3 bases at V and 4 bases at J, with 12 bases between. This CDR3 is built from 14 residues. The CDR3 sequence: CASSPNPFLYGYTF. DNA of the CDR3: TGTGCCAGCTCACCTAACCCTTTTCTCTATGGCTACACCTTC.

This clonotype showed up just a few times. The rearrangement uses TRBV7-8 and TRBJ1-4; TRBD1 matches 7 bases. This CDR3 comprises 14 residues. Germline CDR1 reads SGHVS; CDR2 reads FQNEAQ. J lost 4 bases, V lost 5 bases, and 4 bases had no gene match. CDR3 sequence: CASSPGTVNEKLFF. The CDR3 DNA sequence: TGTGCCAGCAGCCCCGGGACAGTTAATGAAAAACTGTTTTTT.

The chain joins TRBV7-2 to TRBJ2-3, with 10 bases matching TRBD2. Per the germline V gene, CDR1 is SGHTA and CDR2 is FQGNSA. The ends lost 0 bases at V and 4 bases at J; junction bases unmatched: 10. The CDR3 length is 18 residues. CDR3 nucleotide sequence: TGTGCCAGCAGCTTAGCTACCCGAGCGGGAGGGCCGTCAGATACGCAGTATTTT. Protein: CASSLATRAGGPSDTQYF.

V and J are TRBV3-1 and TRBJ2-7; D may be TRBD1 (6 bases). V dropped 3 bases and J dropped 2 bases, with 14 bases sitting between them. The CDR3 covers 15 residues. CDR1 and CDR2 (germline): LGHDT, YNNKEL (reference sequence). CDR3 in amino acids: CASSHTGTHAYEQYF. In DNA, the CDR3 is TGTGCCAGCAGCCATACCGGGACACATGCCTACGAGCAGTACTTC.

This chain links TRBV12-3 or TRBV12-4 with TRBJ1-4; D gene ambiguous. The CDR3 sequence is 16 residues long. V was pared by 3 bases and J by 5 bases, with 16 bases between. The DNA of the CDR3 is TGTGCCAGCAGTTTTTCAAGCCCCCTAGGAAATGAAAAACTGTTTTTT. Translated: CASSFSSPLGNEKLFF.

The chain carries TRBV7-2 and TRBJ2-5; the D gene could be TRBD1 or TRBD2 (5 bases each). The germline CDR1 and CDR2 sequences are SGHTA and FQGNSA. The CDR3 is 14 amino acids. V shed 4 bases and J shed 3 bases, with 12 bases lying between them. The CDR3: CASSSTGTKETQYF. CDR3 coding DNA: TGTGCCAGCAGCTCCACGGGGACGAAAGAGACCCAGTACTTC.

The chain has TRBV4-2 and TRBJ1-3; D gene unclear. This CDR3 spans 16 amino acids. V gave up 6 bases and J gave up 0 bases, with 15 bases separating them. CDR1 and CDR2 (germline): LGHNA, YNFKEQ. The CDR3 here is CASSRESGSSGNTIYF. The CDR3 region has the DNA TGTGCCAGCAGTCGGGAAAGCGGAAGCTCTGGAAACACCATATATTTT.